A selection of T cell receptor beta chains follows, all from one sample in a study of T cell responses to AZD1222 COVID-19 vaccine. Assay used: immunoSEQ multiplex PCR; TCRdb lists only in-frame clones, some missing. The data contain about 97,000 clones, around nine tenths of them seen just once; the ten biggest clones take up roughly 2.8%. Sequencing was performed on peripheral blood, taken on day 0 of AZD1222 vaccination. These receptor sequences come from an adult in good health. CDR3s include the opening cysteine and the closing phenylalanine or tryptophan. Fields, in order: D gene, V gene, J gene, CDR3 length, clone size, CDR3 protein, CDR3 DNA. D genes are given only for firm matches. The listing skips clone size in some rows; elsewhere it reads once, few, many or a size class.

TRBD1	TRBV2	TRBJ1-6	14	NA	CASLTGTYNSPLHF	TGTGCCAGCCTGACAGGGACCTATAATTCACCCCTCCACTTT
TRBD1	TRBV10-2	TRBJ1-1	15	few	CASILEQGRNTEAFF	TGCGCCAGCATTCTCGAACAGGGGAGGAACACTGAAGCTTTCTTT
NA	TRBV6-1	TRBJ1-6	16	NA	CASSDRLSSYNSPLHF	TGTGCCAGCAGTGACAGGCTGAGCTCCTATAATTCACCCCTCCACTTT
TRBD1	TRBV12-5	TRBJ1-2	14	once	CASGLRTGRVGYTF	TGTGCTAGTGGCTTGCGGACAGGGCGGGTTGGCTACACCTTC
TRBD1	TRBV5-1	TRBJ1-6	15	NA	CASSLAVTGNSPLHF	TGCGCCAGCAGCTTGGCCGTGACAGGGAACTCACCCCTCCACTTT
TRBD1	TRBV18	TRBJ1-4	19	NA	CASSPLFQEDREEGEKLFF	TGTGCCAGCTCACCACTCTTTCAAGAGGACAGGGAGGAAGGTGAAAAACTGTTTTTT
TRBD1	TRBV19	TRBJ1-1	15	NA	CASSSPQGRNTEAFF	TGTGCCAGTAGTTCCCCACAGGGGAGGAACACTGAAGCTTTCTTT
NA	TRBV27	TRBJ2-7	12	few	CASKGTQFEQYF	TGTGCCAGCAAGGGGACACAATTCGAGCAGTACTTC
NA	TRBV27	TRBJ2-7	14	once	CASSYGDPSYEQYF	TGTGCCAGCAGTTACGGAGACCCCTCCTACGAGCAGTACTTC
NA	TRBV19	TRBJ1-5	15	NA	CASSIVPGEGQPQHF	TGTGCCAGTAGTATAGTGCCGGGGGAGGGTCAGCCCCAGCATTTT
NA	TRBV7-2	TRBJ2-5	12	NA	CASSSTGETQYF	TGTGCCAGCAGCTCCACGGGCGAGACCCAGTACTTC
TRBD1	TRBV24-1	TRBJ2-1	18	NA	CAPTGTGWCRGSYNEQFF	TGTGCCCCGACCGGGACAGGGTGGTGCCGAGGGTCCTACAATGAGCAGTTCTTC
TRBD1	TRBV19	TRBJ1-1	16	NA	CASSIGTGVAGTEAFF	TGTGCCAGTAGTATAGGGACAGGGGTCGCGGGGACTGAAGCTTTCTTT